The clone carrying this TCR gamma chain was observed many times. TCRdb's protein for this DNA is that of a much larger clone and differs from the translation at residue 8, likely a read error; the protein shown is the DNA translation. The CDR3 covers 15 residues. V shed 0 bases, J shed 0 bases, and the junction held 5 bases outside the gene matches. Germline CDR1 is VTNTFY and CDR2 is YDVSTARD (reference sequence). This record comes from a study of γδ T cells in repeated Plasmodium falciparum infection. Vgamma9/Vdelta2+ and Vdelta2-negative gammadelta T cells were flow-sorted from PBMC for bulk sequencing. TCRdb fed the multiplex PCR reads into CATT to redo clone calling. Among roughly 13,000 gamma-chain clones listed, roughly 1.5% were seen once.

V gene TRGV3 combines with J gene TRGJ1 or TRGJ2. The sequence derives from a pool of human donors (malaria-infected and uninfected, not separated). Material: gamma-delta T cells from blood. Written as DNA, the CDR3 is TGTGCCACCTGGGACAGGCAGGTGAATTATTATAAGAAACTCTTT. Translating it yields CATWDRQVNYYKKLF.